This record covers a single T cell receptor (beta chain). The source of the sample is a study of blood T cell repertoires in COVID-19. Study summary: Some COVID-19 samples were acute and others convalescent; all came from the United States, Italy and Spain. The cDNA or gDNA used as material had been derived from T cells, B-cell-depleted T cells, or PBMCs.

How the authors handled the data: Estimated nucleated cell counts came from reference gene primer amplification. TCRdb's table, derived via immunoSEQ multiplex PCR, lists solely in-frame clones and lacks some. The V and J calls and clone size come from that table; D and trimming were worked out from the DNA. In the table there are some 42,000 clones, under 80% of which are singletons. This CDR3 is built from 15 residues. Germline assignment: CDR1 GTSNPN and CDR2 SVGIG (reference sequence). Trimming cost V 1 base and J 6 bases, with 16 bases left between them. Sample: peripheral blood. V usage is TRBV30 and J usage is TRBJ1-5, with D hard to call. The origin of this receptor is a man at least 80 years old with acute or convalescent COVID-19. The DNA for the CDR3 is TGTGCCTGGAGTGGTTTTGGGGAGGGAAGTCAGCCCCAGCATTTT. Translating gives CAWSGFGEGSQPQHF.